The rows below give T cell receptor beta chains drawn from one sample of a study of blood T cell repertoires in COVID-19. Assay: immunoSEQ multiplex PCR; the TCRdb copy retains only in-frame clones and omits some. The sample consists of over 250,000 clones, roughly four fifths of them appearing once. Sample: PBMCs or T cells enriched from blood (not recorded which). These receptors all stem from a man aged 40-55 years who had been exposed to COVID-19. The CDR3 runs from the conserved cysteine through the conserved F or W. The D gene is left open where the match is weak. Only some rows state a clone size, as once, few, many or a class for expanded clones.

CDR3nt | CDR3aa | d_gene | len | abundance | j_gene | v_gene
TGTGCCAGCAGCTTAGACCCGAGGTGGGAGCGGCCCCATTTGAATGAGCAGTTCTTC | CASSLDPRWERPHLNEQFF | - | 19 | - | TRBJ2-1 | TRBV11-3
TGTGCCAGTAGTAACCCCGGCGGGGGCACAGATACGCAGTATTTT | CASSNPGGGTDTQYF | - | 15 | few | TRBJ2-3 | TRBV19
TGTGCCAGCAGTATACAGGGCACTGAAGCTTTCTTT | CASSIQGTEAFF | - | 12 | once | TRBJ1-1 | TRBV12-3/TRBV12-4
TGTGCCAGCAGTATAGAGTTGGGACAGGGAAAGTATTTT | CASSIELGQGKYF | TRBD1 | 13 | few | TRBJ2-3 | TRBV7-8
TGTGCCTGGAGACGACCAGGGGGCGCGATACGTGGCACAGATACGCAGTATTTT | CAWRRPGGAIRGTDTQYF | TRBD1 | 18 | - | TRBJ2-3 | TRBV30
TGTGCCAGCAGTGAAAGCGGGAGGTTGTCAGATACGCAGTATTTT | CASSESGRLSDTQYF | TRBD2 | 15 | - | TRBJ2-3 | TRBV25-1
TGTGCCAGCGCCCGGCAGGGGGGCTACATTCAGTACTTC | CASARQGGYIQYF | - | 13 | - | TRBJ2-4 | TRBV2
TGTGCCTGGAGGGCCGAAGGCTACACCTTC | CAWRAEGYTF | - | 10 | - | TRBJ1-2 | TRBV30
TGTGCCAGCAGCCAAGAGCTTAGTCCCGGGACTATGTACAATGAGCAGTTCTTC | CASSQELSPGTMYNEQFF | TRBD2 | 18 | - | TRBJ2-1 | TRBV3-1/TRBV3-2
TGTGCCAGCTCAACGACAGGGAAGTTTTCTGGAAACACCATATATTTT | CASSTTGKFSGNTIYF | TRBD1 | 16 | - | TRBJ1-3 | TRBV18
TGTGCCACCGGTCAGGGGCTACTAGCGGGAATCTACGAGCAGTACTTC | CATGQGLLAGIYEQYF | TRBD2 | 16 | - | TRBJ2-7 | TRBV10-3
TGTGCCAGCAGCGTAACCTTAGCGGGAAGAAGCACAGATACGCAGTATTTT | CASSVTLAGRSTDTQYF | TRBD2 | 17 | - | TRBJ2-3 | TRBV9
TGTGCCTGGAGTATGACGGTCGGGGAGCAGTACTTC | CAWSMTVGEQYF | - | 12 | - | TRBJ2-7 | TRBV30
TGCAGCTGTGACAGTAACTATGGCTACACCTTC | CSCDSNYGYTF | - | 11 | - | TRBJ1-2 | TRBV29-1
TGTGCCACCAACCTTCCACTAGCGGGAAAGGAGGATGAGCAGTTCTTC | CATNLPLAGKEDEQFF | TRBD2 | 16 | - | TRBJ2-1 | TRBV10-3
TGTGCCATCAGTGAACCAGGTGCCTCCCAAGAGACCCAGTACTTC | CAISEPGASQETQYF | - | 15 | - | TRBJ2-5 | TRBV10-3